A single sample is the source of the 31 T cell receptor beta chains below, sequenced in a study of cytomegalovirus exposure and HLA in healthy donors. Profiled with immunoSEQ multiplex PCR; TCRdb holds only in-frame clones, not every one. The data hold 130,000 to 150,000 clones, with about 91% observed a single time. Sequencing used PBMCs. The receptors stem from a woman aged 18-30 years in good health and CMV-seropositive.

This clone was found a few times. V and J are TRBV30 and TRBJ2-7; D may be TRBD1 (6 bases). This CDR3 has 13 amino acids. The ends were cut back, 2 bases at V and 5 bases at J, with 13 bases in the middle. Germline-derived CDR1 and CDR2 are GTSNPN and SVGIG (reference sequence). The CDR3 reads CAWSFKRQDEQYF. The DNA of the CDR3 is TGTGCCTGGAGTTTCAAGCGACAGGACGAGCAGTACTTC.

The CDR3 region has the DNA TGTGCCAGCGGATCAGGGGGCCTAAACTATGGCTACACCTTC. Translating it yields CASGSGGLNYGYTF. This chain joins TRBV27 and TRBJ1-2; 8 bases fit TRBD1. CDR3 length: 14 amino acids. With V trimmed by 8 bases and J by 2 bases, 7 bases remained unmatched. CDR1 and CDR2 from the germline V gene are MNHEY and SMNVEV (reference sequence).

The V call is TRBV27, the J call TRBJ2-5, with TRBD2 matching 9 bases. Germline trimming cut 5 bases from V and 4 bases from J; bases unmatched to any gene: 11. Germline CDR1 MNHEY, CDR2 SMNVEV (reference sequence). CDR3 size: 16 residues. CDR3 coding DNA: TGTGCCAGCAGTCGGCGGACGGGACTAGCCCCAGAGACCCAGTACTTC. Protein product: CASSRRTGLAPETQYF.

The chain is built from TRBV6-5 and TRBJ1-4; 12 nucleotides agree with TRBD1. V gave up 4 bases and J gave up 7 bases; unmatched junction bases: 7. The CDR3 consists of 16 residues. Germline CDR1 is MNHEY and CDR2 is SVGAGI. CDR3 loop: CASSWGTGGGGEKLFF. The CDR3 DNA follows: TGTGCCAGCAGTTGGGGGACAGGGGGCGGGGGTGAAAAACTGTTTTTT.

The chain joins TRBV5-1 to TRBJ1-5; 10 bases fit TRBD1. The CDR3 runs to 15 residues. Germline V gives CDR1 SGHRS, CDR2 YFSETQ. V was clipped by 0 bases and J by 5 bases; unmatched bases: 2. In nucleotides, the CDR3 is TGCGCCAGCAGCTTGGGGGGGACAGGGGATCAGCCCCAGCATTTT. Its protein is CASSLGGTGDQPQHF.

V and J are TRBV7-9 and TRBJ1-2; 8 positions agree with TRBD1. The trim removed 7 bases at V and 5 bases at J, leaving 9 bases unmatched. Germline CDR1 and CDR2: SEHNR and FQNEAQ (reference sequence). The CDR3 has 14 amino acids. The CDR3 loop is CASTQTGVIYGYTF. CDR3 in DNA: TGTGCCAGCACCCAGACAGGGGTTATTTATGGCTACACCTTC. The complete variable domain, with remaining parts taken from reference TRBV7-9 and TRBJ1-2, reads DTGVSQNPRHKITKRGQNVTFRCDPISEHNRLYWYRQTLGQGPEFLTYFQNEAQLEKSRLLSDRFSAERPKGSFSTLEIQRTEQGDSAMYLCASTQTGVIYGYTFGSGTRLTVV.

The CDR3 DNA sequence: TGTGCCAGCAGAATGGGGCCTGGGGCCAACGTCCTGACTTTC. This gives the protein CASRMGPGANVLTF. V gene TRBV6-5 combines with J gene TRBJ2-6; D perhaps matches TRBD1 (5 bases). CDR3 length: 14 residues. The V end was cut by 6 bases, the J end by 2 bases, with 8 bases between. Germline V lookup: CDR1 MNHEY, CDR2 SVGAGI.

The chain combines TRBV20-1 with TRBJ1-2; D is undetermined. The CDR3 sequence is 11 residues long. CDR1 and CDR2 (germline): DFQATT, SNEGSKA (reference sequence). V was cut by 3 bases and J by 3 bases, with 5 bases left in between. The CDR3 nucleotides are TGCAGTGCTAGCAATTACTATGGCTACACCTTC. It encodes CSASNYYGYTF.

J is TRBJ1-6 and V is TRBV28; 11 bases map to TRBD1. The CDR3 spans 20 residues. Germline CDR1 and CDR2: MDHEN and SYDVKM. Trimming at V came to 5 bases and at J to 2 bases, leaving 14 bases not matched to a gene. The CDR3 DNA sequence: TGTGCCAGCAGTCCCCCTCCGGGACAGGGGGACTTGCCCTATAATTCACCCCTCCACTTT. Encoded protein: CASSPPPGQGDLPYNSPLHF.

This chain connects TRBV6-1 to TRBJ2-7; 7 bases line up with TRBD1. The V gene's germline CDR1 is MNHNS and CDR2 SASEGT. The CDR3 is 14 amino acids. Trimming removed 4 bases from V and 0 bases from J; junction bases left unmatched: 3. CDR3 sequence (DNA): TGTGCCAGCAGTGCTGACAGGGACTCCTACGAGCAGTACTTC. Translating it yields CASSADRDSYEQYF.

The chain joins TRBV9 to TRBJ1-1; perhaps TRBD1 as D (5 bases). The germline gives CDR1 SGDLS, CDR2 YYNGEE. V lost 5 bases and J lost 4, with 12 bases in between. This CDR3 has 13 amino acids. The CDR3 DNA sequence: TGTGCCAGCAGTGATGACAGCCCCACTGAAGCTTTCTTT. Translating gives CASSDDSPTEAFF.

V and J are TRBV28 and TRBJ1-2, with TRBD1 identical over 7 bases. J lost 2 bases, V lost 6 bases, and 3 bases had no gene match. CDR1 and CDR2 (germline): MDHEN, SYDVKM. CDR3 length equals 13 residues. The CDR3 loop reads CASSPGQNYGYTF. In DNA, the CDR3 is TGTGCCAGCAGCCCGGGACAGAACTATGGCTACACCTTC.

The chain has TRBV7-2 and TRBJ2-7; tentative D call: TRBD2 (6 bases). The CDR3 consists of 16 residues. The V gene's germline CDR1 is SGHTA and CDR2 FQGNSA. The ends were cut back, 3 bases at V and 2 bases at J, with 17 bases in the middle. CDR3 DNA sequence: TGTGCCAGCAGCTTGGCGGAGGGACCCATTGCCTACGAGCAGTACTTC. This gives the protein CASSLAEGPIAYEQYF.

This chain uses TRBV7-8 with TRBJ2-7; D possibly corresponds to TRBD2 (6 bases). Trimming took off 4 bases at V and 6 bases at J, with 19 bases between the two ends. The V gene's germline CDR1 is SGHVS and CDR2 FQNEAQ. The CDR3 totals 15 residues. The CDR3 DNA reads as TGTGCCAGCAGCTCCGGCTCGGGGGTGCGGGGCGAGCAGTACTTC. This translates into CASSSGSGVRGEQYF.

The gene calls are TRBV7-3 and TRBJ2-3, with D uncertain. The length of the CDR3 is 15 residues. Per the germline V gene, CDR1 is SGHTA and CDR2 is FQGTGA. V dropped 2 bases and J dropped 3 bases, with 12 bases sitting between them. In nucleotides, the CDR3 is TGTGCCAGCAGCTTAGGGCAGGTCAAAACAGATACGCAGTATTTT. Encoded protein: CASSLGQVKTDTQYF.

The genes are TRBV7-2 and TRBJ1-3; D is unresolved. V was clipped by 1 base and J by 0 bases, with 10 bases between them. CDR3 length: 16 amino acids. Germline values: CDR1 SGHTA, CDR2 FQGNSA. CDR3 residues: CASSLGGINSGNTIYF. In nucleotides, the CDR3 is TGTGCCAGCAGCTTAGGAGGGATCAACTCTGGAAACACCATATATTTT.

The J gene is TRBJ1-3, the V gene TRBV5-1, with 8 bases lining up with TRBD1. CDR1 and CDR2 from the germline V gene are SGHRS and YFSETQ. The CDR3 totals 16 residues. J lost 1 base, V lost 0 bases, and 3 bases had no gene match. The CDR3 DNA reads TGCGCCAGCAGCTTGGCCCAGGGGGCGTCTGGAAACACCATATATTTT. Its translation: CASSLAQGASGNTIYF. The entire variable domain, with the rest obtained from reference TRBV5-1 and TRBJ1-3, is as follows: KAGVTQTPRYLIKTRGQQVTLSCSPISGHRSVSWYQQTPGQGLQFLFEYFSETQRNKGNFPGRFSGRQFSNSRSEMNVSTLELGDSALYLCASSLAQGASGNTIYFGEGSWLTVV.

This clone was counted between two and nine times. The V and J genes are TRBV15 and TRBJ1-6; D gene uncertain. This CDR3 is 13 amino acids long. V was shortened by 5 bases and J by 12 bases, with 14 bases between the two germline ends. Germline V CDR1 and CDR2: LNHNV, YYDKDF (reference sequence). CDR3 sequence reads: CATSDPRAVPLHF. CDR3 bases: TGTGCCACCAGCGACCCGAGGGCCGTACCCCTCCACTTT.

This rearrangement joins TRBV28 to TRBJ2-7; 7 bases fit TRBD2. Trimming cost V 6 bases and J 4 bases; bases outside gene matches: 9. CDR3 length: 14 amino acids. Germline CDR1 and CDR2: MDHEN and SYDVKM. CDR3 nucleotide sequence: TGTGCCAGCAGCCCCTATGAGCGGGGATACGAGCAGTACTTC. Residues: CASSPYERGYEQYF.

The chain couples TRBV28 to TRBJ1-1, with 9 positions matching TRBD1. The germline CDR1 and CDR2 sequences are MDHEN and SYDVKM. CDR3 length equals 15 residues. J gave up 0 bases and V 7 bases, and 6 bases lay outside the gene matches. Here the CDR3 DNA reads TGTGCCAGCACCTTGACAGGGGGGATGAACACTGAAGCTTTCTTT. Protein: CASTLTGGMNTEAFF.

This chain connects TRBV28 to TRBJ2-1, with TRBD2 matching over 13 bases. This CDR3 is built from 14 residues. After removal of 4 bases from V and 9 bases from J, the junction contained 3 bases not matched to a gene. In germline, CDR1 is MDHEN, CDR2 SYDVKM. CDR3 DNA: TGTGCCAGCAGTTCGGGACTAGCGGGGATTGAGCAGTTCTTC. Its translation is CASSSGLAGIEQFF.

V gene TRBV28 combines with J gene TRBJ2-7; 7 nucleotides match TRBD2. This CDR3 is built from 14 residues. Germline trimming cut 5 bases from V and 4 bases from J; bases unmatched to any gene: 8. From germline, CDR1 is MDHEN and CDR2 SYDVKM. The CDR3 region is CASSQPRGSYEQYF. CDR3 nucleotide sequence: TGTGCCAGCAGTCAACCGCGGGGGTCATACGAGCAGTACTTC.

CDR3: CASRMTSGGINEQFF. In DNA, the CDR3 is TGCGCCAGCAGGATGACTAGCGGGGGAATAAATGAGCAGTTCTTC. The chain uses TRBV4-1 and TRBJ2-1, with 12 positions matching TRBD2. Germline V gene sequence: CDR1 MGHRA, CDR2 YSYEKL. This CDR3 spans 15 amino acids. The V and J ends lost 6 bases and 7 bases, in that order; junction bases with no gene match: 7.

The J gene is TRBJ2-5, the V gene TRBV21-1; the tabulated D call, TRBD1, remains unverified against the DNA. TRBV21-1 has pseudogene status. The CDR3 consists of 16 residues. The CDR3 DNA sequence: TGTGCCAGGGGGGCCTGGGGGCAGATTTTCCAAGAGACCCAGTACTTC. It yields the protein CARGAWGQIFQETQYF.

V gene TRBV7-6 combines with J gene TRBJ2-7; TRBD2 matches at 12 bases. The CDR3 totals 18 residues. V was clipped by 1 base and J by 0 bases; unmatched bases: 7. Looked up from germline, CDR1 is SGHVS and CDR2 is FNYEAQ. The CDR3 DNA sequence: TGTGCCAGCAGCTTAGAACTAGCGGGGGGCCGGAGCTCCTACGAGCAGTACTTC. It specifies CASSLELAGGRSSYEQYF.

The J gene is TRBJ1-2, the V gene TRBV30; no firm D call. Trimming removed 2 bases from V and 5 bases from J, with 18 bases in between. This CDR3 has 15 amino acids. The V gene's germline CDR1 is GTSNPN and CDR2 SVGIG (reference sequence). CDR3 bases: TGTGCCTGGAGTATTCGGAACAGTCGAATTTATGGCTACACCTTC. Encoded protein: CAWSIRNSRIYGYTF.

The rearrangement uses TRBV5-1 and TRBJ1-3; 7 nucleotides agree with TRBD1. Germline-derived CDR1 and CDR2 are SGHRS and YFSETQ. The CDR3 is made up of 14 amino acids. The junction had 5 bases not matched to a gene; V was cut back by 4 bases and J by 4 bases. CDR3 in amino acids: CASSPQGGGNTIYF. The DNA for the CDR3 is TGCGCCAGCAGCCCTCAGGGGGGCGGAAACACCATATATTTT. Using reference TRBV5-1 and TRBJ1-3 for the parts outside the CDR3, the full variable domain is KAGVTQTPRYLIKTRGQQVTLSCSPISGHRSVSWYQQTPGQGLQFLFEYFSETQRNKGNFPGRFSGRQFSNSRSEMNVSTLELGDSALYLCASSPQGGGNTIYFGEGSWLTVV.

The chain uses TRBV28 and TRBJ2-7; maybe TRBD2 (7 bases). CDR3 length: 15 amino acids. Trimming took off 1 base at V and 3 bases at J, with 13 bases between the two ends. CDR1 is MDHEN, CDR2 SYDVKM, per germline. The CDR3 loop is CASSLLTGGLYEQYF. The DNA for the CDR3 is TGTGCCAGCAGTTTATTAACCGGGGGGCTCTACGAGCAGTACTTC.

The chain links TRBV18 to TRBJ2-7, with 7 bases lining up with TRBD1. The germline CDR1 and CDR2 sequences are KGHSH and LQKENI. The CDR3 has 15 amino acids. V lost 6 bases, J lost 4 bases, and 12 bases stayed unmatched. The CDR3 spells CASSARGSGGYEQYF. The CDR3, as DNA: TGTGCCAGCTCCGCGAGGGGGTCAGGGGGATACGAGCAGTACTTC.

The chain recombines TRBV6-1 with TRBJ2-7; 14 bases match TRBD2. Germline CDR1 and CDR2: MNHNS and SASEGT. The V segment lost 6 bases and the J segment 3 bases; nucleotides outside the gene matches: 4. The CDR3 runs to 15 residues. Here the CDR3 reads CASSGTSGGGYEQYF. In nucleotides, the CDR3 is TGTGCCAGCAGCGGGACTAGCGGGGGAGGCTACGAGCAGTACTTC.

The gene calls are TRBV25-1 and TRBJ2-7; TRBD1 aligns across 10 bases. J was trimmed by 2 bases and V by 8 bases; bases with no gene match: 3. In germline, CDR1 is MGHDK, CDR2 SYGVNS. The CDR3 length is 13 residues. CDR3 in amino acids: CASRGTGAYEQYF. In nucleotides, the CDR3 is TGTGCCAGCCGCGGGACAGGGGCCTACGAGCAGTACTTC.